Listed below are T cell receptor beta chains from one sample, sequenced in a study of T cell responses to AZD1222 COVID-19 vaccine. TCRdb's copy holds only in-frame clones and misses some; the assay was immunoSEQ multiplex PCR. The data show about 130,000 clones, with approximately 85% seen just once and around 7.8% held by the top ten. This sample comprised peripheral blood, obtained on day 0 of AZD1222 vaccination. These TCRs come from an adult in good health. Each CDR3 is given with its conserved first and last residue. A D gene is named only where the DNA matches it firmly. A clone size is listed for some rows: how often the clone was seen (once, few, many), or a class if it is expanded.

v_gene: TRBV2
abundance: NA
j_gene: TRBJ1-2
d_gene: NA
CDR3aa: CASSEGRDTF
CDR3nt: TGTGCCAGCAGTGAAGGGCGTGACACCTTC

v_gene: TRBV7-9
abundance: NA
j_gene: TRBJ1-4
d_gene: NA
CDR3aa: CASSFPQPGNEKLFF
CDR3nt: TGTGCCAGCAGCTTCCCCCAGCCAGGCAATGAAAAACTGTTTTTT

v_gene: TRBV10-3
abundance: NA
j_gene: TRBJ1-3
d_gene: NA
CDR3aa: CAISESVQFSGNTIYF
CDR3nt: TGTGCCATCAGTGAGTCGGTACAGTTCTCTGGAAACACCATATATTTT

v_gene: TRBV2
abundance: NA
j_gene: TRBJ2-5
d_gene: NA
CDR3aa: CASSEGQETQYF
CDR3nt: TGTGCCAGCAGTGAGGGCCAAGAGACCCAGTACTTC

v_gene: TRBV28
abundance: NA
j_gene: TRBJ2-1
d_gene: NA
CDR3aa: CASSLGQFLYNEQFF
CDR3nt: TGTGCCAGCAGTTTAGGGCAGTTTCTGTACAATGAGCAGTTCTTC

v_gene: TRBV2
abundance: NA
j_gene: TRBJ2-5
d_gene: TRBD2
CDR3aa: CASSVSGRGETQYF
CDR3nt: TGTGCCAGCAGTGTCAGCGGGAGAGGAGAGACCCAGTACTTC

v_gene: TRBV3-1/TRBV3-2
abundance: NA
j_gene: TRBJ1-2
d_gene: NA
CDR3aa: CASSQAAPQVLYGYTF
CDR3nt: TGTGCCAGCAGCCAAGCCGCCCCACAGGTCCTCTATGGCTACACCTTC

v_gene: TRBV20-1
abundance: NA
j_gene: TRBJ1-2
d_gene: NA
CDR3aa: CSAGEETRGGGTYGYTF
CDR3nt: TGCAGTGCTGGTGAGGAGACCAGGGGAGGGGGGACCTATGGCTACACCTTC

v_gene: TRBV18
abundance: NA
j_gene: TRBJ1-3
d_gene: TRBD1
CDR3aa: CASSPRQGALNSGNTIYF
CDR3nt: TGTGCCAGCTCACCAAGACAGGGGGCACTAAACTCTGGAAACACCATATATTTT

v_gene: TRBV7-9
abundance: NA
j_gene: TRBJ1-4
d_gene: NA
CDR3aa: CASSSTEAGEKLFF
CDR3nt: TGTGCCAGCAGCTCGACGGAGGCCGGTGAAAAACTGTTTTTT

v_gene: TRBV5-1
abundance: NA
j_gene: TRBJ2-3
d_gene: NA
CDR3aa: CASSLEGSWGTTDTQYF
CDR3nt: TGCGCCAGCAGCTTGGAAGGGTCCTGGGGGACCACAGATACGCAGTATTTT

v_gene: TRBV18
abundance: NA
j_gene: TRBJ2-5
d_gene: TRBD2
CDR3aa: CASSPTSGGETQYF
CDR3nt: TGTGCCAGCTCACCGACTAGCGGGGGGGAGACCCAGTACTTC

v_gene: TRBV9
abundance: NA
j_gene: TRBJ1-2
d_gene: NA
CDR3aa: CASSVAPAQDGYTF
CDR3nt: TGTGCCAGCAGCGTAGCGCCGGCTCAGGATGGCTACACCTTC

v_gene: TRBV7-2
abundance: NA
j_gene: TRBJ2-2
d_gene: TRBD2
CDR3aa: CASSLDLGRRAGELFF
CDR3nt: TGTGCCAGCAGCTTAGATCTCGGGAGGCGCGCCGGGGAGCTGTTTTTT

v_gene: TRBV2
abundance: NA
j_gene: TRBJ2-7
d_gene: TRBD2
CDR3aa: CASTPSGGYEQYF
CDR3nt: TGTGCCTCGACGCCTAGCGGGGGATACGAGCAGTACTTC

v_gene: TRBV18
abundance: NA
j_gene: TRBJ2-1
d_gene: TRBD2
CDR3aa: CASSPSGGRANEQFF
CDR3nt: TGTGCCAGCTCACCCTCGGGCGGGAGGGCGAATGAGCAGTTCTTC

v_gene: TRBV7-8
abundance: NA
j_gene: TRBJ1-6
d_gene: TRBD1
CDR3aa: CASSSARDRGASPLHF
CDR3nt: TGTGCCAGCAGCTCAGCCCGGGACAGGGGGGCTTCACCCCTCCACTTT

v_gene: TRBV4-1
abundance: NA
j_gene: TRBJ2-2
d_gene: TRBD2
CDR3aa: CASSQERGYTGELFF
CDR3nt: TGCGCCAGCAGCCAAGAGCGGGGGTACACCGGGGAGCTGTTTTTT

v_gene: TRBV25-1
abundance: NA
j_gene: TRBJ1-6
d_gene: TRBD1
CDR3aa: CASSESGTGNSPLHF
CDR3nt: TGTGCCAGCAGTGAATCTGGGACAGGGAATTCACCCCTCCACTTT

v_gene: TRBV2
abundance: NA
j_gene: TRBJ2-7
d_gene: NA
CDR3aa: CATRAQGTSYEQYF
CDR3nt: TGTGCCACGAGGGCCCAGGGAACCTCTTACGAGCAGTACTTC

v_gene: TRBV5-1
abundance: NA
j_gene: TRBJ1-5
d_gene: TRBD1
CDR3aa: CASSLTGDGNQPQHF
CDR3nt: TGCGCCAGCAGCTTGACAGGGGATGGGAATCAGCCCCAGCATTTT

v_gene: TRBV5-1
abundance: NA
j_gene: TRBJ1-4
d_gene: TRBD1
CDR3aa: CASSSLTGEQSEKLFF
CDR3nt: TGCGCCAGCAGCTCATTGACAGGGGAACAATCCGAAAAACTGTTTTTT

v_gene: TRBV6-5
abundance: NA
j_gene: TRBJ1-1
d_gene: TRBD1
CDR3aa: CASRRTGANTEAFF
CDR3nt: TGTGCCAGCAGAAGGACAGGAGCGAACACTGAAGCTTTCTTT

v_gene: TRBV7-2
abundance: NA
j_gene: TRBJ1-6
d_gene: TRBD1
CDR3aa: CASSLSREGAVNSPLHF
CDR3nt: TGTGCCAGCAGCTTAAGTAGGGAGGGGGCGGTGAACTCACCCCTCCACTTT

v_gene: TRBV9
abundance: NA
j_gene: TRBJ2-7
d_gene: NA
CDR3aa: CASSVGAGAHEQYF
CDR3nt: TGTGCCAGCAGCGTAGGGGCCGGGGCCCACGAGCAGTACTTC

v_gene: TRBV6-2/TRBV6-3
abundance: NA
j_gene: TRBJ2-6
d_gene: TRBD2
CDR3aa: CASSYYELAGGSGANVLTF
CDR3nt: TGTGCCAGCAGTTACTATGAACTAGCGGGGGGCTCTGGGGCCAACGTCCTGACTTTC

v_gene: TRBV27
abundance: NA
j_gene: TRBJ2-7
d_gene: NA
CDR3aa: CASSTQAERVYEQYF
CDR3nt: TGTGCCAGCAGTACCCAAGCCGAGCGGGTCTACGAGCAGTACTTC

v_gene: TRBV19
abundance: NA
j_gene: TRBJ1-6
d_gene: NA
CDR3aa: CASSFTGTIPNSPLHF
CDR3nt: TGTGCCAGTAGTTTCACCGGGACAATCCCCAATTCACCCCTCCACTTT

v_gene: TRBV7-2
abundance: NA
j_gene: TRBJ2-7
d_gene: NA
CDR3aa: CASSLDGGPLYEQYF
CDR3nt: TGTGCCAGCAGCTTAGACGGGGGGCCCCTCTACGAGCAGTACTTC

v_gene: TRBV11-2
abundance: NA
j_gene: TRBJ1-1
d_gene: TRBD1
CDR3aa: CASSFSTGGTAFF
CDR3nt: TGTGCCAGCAGCTTCTCGACAGGGGGCACAGCTTTCTTT

v_gene: TRBV7-6
abundance: NA
j_gene: TRBJ2-3
d_gene: NA
CDR3aa: CASSGGILGSDTQYF
CDR3nt: TGTGCCAGCAGCGGAGGGATATTGGGGTCCGATACGCAGTATTTT

v_gene: TRBV19
abundance: NA
j_gene: TRBJ1-2
d_gene: NA
CDR3aa: CASSIERGDYGYTF
CDR3nt: TGTGCCAGTAGTATAGAGCGGGGAGACTATGGCTACACCTTC

v_gene: TRBV3-1/TRBV3-2
abundance: NA
j_gene: TRBJ2-7
d_gene: NA
CDR3aa: CASSQDTQAPREQYF
CDR3nt: TGTGCCAGCAGCCAAGATACCCAGGCCCCCCGGGAGCAGTACTTC

v_gene: TRBV10-3
abundance: few
j_gene: TRBJ2-3
d_gene: TRBD2
CDR3aa: CAISETGTSGTSTDTQYF
CDR3nt: TGTGCCATCAGTGAGACAGGGACTAGCGGTACTAGCACAGATACGCAGTATTTT

v_gene: TRBV20-1
abundance: once
j_gene: TRBJ1-3
d_gene: NA
CDR3aa: CSASRGPTGNTIYF
CDR3nt: TGCAGTGCTAGTCGGGGGCCGACTGGAAACACCATATATTTT

v_gene: TRBV6-5
abundance: NA
j_gene: TRBJ1-2
d_gene: TRBD1
CDR3aa: CASSYDRDRGYGYTF
CDR3nt: TGTGCCAGCAGCTACGACAGGGACCGGGGATATGGCTACACCTTC

v_gene: TRBV19
abundance: NA
j_gene: TRBJ1-2
d_gene: NA
CDR3aa: CASSMGDNYGYTF
CDR3nt: TGTGCCAGTAGCATGGGGGATAACTATGGCTACACCTTC